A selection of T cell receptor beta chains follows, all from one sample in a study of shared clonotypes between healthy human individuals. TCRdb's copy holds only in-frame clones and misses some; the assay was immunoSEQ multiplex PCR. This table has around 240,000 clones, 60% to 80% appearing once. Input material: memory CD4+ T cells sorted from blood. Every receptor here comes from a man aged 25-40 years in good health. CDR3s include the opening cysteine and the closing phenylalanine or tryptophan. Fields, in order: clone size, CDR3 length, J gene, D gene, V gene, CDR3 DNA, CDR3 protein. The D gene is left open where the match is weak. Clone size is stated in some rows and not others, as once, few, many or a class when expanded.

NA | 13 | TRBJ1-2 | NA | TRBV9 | TGTGCCAGCAGCGTAGCCGGGTTCTTGGGCTACACCTTC | CASSVAGFLGYTF
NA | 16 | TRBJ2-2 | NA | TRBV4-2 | TGTGCCAGCAGCCAAGGGGTAGGAAGGAACACCGGGGAGCTGTTTTTT | CASSQGVGRNTGELFF
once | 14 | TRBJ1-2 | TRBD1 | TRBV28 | TGTGCCAGCAGTTCTTGGACAGGGGGGTATGGCTACACCTTC | CASSSWTGGYGYTF
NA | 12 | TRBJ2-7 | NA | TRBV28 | TGTGCCAGCAGCCAGGGGTCCTACGAGCAGTACTTC | CASSQGSYEQYF
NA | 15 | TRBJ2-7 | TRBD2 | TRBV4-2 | TGTGCCAGCAGCCCCGGGGGGGGGAGGCACTACGAGCAGTACTTC | CASSPGGGRHYEQYF
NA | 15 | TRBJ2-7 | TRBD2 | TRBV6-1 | TGTGCCAGCAGTGAAGTAGCGGGAGACCCCTACGAGCAGTACTTC | CASSEVAGDPYEQYF
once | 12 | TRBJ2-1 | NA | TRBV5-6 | TGTGCCAGCAGCTACGTCCTCAATGAGCAGTTCTTC | CASSYVLNEQFF
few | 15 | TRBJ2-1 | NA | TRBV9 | TGTGCCAGCAGCGTCGTACAGGGCCAAGCGCATGAGCAGTTCTTC | CASSVVQGQAHEQFF
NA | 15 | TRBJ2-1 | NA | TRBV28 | TGTGCCAGCAGTCCAACCCCCCGGTCCTACAATGAGCAGTTCTTC | CASSPTPRSYNEQFF
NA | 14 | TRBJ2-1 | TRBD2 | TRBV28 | TGTGCCAGCACTCAGGGAGGGACCTACAATGAGCAGTTCTTC | CASTQGGTYNEQFF
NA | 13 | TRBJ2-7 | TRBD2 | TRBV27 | TGTGCCAGCAGCCGAACTAGCGAGGACGAGCAGTACTTC | CASSRTSEDEQYF
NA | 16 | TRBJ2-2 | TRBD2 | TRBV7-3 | TGTGCCAGCAGCCCCAGCGGGAGGGCGAACACCGGGGAGCTGTTTTTT | CASSPSGRANTGELFF
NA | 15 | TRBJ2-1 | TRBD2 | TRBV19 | TGTGCCAGTAGGGGGGGACTAGCGGCCTACAATGAGCAGTTCTTC | CASRGGLAAYNEQFF
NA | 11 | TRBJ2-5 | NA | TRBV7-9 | TGTGCCAGCAGCTTAGCGCCGACCCAGTACTTC | CASSLAPTQYF
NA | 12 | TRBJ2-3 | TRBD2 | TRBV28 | TGTGCAGCGGGAGGGGGCACAGATACGCAGTATTTT | CAAGGGTDTQYF
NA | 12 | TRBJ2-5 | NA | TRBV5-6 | TGTGCCAGCAGCTTTTGGGGAGAGACCCAGTACTTC | CASSFWGETQYF
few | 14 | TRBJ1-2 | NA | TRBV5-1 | TGCGCCAGCAGCCCCCAGGACACCCTCCGGGGCTACACCTTC | CASSPQDTLRGYTF
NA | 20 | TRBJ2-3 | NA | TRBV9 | TGTGCCAGCAGCGCCGGACAGGGATTGAGCGGGAGTTTTTTAGCAGATACGCAGTATTTT | CASSAGQGLSGSFLADTQYF
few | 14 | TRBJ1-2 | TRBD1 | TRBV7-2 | TGTGCCAGCAGCTTAGGGTCAGGGGGCGTTGGCTACACCTTC | CASSLGSGGVGYTF
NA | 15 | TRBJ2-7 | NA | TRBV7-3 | TGTGCCAGCAGCTTAGGGGCCGGAAGCTCCTACGAGCAGTACTTC | CASSLGAGSSYEQYF
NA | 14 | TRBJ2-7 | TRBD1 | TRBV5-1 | TGCGCCAGCAGCCACCCGGACAGGGGGTACGAGCAGTACTTC | CASSHPDRGYEQYF
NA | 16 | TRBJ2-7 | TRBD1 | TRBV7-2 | TGTGCCAGCAGCCGCGCGACAGGGGACTGGGCCTACGAGCAGTACTTC | CASSRATGDWAYEQYF
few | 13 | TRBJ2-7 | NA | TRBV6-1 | TGTGCCAGCAGTGAGGGGTGGAAAGGCGAGCAGTACTTC | CASSEGWKGEQYF
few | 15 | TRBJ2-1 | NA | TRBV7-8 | TGTGCCAGCAGCTCGGAGGGACACCCATACAATGAGCAGTTCTTC | CASSSEGHPYNEQFF
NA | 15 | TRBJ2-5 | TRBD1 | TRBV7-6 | TGTGCCAGCAGCCCTAGGACAGGGGCACGGGAGACCCAGTACTTC | CASSPRTGARETQYF
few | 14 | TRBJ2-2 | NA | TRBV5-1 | TGCGCCAGCAGCTCGGAGGCGAACACCGGGGAGCTGTTTTTT | CASSSEANTGELFF
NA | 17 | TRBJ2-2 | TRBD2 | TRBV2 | TGTGCCAGCAGTCCTACGGGACTAGCGGGAGCTGCCGGGGAGCTGTTTTTT | CASSPTGLAGAAGELFF
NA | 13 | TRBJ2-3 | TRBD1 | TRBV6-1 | TGTGCCAGCAGCGATAGGACAGGGACACCACAGTATTTT | CASSDRTGTPQYF
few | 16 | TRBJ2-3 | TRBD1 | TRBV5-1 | TGCGCCAGCAGCTCTTCCCCAACGACAGGGCCGGATACGCAGTATTTT | CASSSSPTTGPDTQYF
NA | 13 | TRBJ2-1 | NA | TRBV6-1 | TGTGCCAGCAGTGGGGGACCCTACAATGAGCAGTTCTTC | CASSGGPYNEQFF
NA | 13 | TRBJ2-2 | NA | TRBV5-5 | TGTGCCAGCAGCTTGTGGGACACCGGGGAGCTGTTTTTT | CASSLWDTGELFF
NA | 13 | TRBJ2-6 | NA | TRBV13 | TGTGCCAGCAGCTCCGCTGGGGCCAACGTCCTGACTTTC | CASSSAGANVLTF
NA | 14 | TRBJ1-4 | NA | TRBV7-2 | TGTGCCAGCAGCTTGGGGCGTGTAGGAGAAAAACTGTTTTTT | CASSLGRVGEKLFF